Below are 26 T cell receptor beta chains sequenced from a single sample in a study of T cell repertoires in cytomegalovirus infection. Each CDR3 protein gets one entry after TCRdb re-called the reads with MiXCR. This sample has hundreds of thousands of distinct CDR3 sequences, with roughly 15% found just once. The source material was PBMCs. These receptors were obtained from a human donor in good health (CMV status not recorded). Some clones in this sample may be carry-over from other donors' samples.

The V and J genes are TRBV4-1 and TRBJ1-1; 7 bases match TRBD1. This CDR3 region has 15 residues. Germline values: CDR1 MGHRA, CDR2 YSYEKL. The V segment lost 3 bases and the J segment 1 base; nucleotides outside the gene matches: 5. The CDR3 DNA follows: TGCGCCAGCAGCCACAGACAGGGTGAGAACACTGAAGCTTTCTTT. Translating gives CASSHRQGENTEAFF.

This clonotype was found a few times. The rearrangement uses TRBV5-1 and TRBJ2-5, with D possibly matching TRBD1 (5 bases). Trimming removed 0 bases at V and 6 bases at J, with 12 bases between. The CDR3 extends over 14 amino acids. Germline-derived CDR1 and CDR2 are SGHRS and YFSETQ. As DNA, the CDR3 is TGCGCCAGCAGCTTGGAGGGGATGGGAAAGACCCAGTACTTC. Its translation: CASSLEGMGKTQYF.

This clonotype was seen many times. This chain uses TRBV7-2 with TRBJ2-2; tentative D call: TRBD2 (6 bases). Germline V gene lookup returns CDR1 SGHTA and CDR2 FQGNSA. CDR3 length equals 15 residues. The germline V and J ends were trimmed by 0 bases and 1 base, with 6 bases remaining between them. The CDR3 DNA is TGTGCCAGCAGCTTAGCGGGGGGGAACACCGGGGAGCTGTTTTTT. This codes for CASSLAGGNTGELFF.

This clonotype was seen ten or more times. CDR3 DNA: TGTGCCAGCAGAAGGGACTCCGGGAGGAACACCGGGGAGCTGTTTTTT. Its protein is CASRRDSGRNTGELFF. The V and J genes are TRBV6-2 or TRBV6-3 and TRBJ2-2, with D tentatively TRBD2 (6 bases). The germline V and J ends were trimmed by 6 bases and 1 base, with 15 bases remaining between them. The CDR3 is 16 amino acids. Germline CDR1 is MNHEY and CDR2 is SVGEGT.

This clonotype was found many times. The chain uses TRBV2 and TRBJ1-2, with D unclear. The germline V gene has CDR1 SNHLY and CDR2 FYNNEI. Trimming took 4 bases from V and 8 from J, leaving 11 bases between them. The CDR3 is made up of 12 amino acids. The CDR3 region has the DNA TGTGCCAGCAGTGTTCGGGGTCTGGGCTACACCTTC. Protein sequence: CASSVRGLGYTF. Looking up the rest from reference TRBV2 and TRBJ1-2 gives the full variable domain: EPEVTQTPSHQVTQMGQEVILRCVPISNHLYFYWYRQILGQKVEFLVSFYNNEISEKSEIFDDQFSVERPDGSNFTLKIRSTKLEDSAMYFCASSVRGLGYTFGSGTRLTVV.

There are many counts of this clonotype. The CDR3 loop is CASTQSYEQYF. The CDR3 DNA sequence: TGTGCCAGCACACAGTCCTACGAGCAGTACTTC. The gene calls are TRBV2 and TRBJ2-7, with D unclear. This CDR3 region has 11 residues. Looked up from germline, CDR1 is SNHLY and CDR2 is FYNNEI. Between the trimmed V and J ends, which lost 7 bases and 1 base, there was a span of 5 bases. The full variable domain, rest sourced from reference TRBV2 and TRBJ2-7, is EPEVTQTPSHQVTQMGQEVILRCVPISNHLYFYWYRQILGQKVEFLVSFYNNEISEKSEIFDDQFSVERPDGSNFTLKIRSTKLEDSAMYFCASTQSYEQYFGPGTRLTVT.

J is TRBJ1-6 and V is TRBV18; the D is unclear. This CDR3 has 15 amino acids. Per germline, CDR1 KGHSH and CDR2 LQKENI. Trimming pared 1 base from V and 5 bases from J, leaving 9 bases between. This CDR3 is CASSPQGRDNSPLHF. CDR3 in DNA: TGTGCCAGCTCACCACAGGGTAGGGATAATTCACCCCTCCACTTT.

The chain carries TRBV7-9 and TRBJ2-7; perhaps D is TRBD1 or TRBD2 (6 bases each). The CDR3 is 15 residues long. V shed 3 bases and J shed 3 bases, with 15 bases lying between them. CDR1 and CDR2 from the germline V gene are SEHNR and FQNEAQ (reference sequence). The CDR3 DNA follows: TGTGCCAGCAGCTTCTTAGGGGGGACAAACTACGAGCAGTACTTC. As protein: CASSFLGGTNYEQYF.

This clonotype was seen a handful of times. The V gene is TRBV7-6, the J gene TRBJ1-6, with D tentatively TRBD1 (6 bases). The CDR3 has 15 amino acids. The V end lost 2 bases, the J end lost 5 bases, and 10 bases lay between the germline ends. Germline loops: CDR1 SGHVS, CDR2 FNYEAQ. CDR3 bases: TGTGCCAGCAGCTTAACTGGGACAAATAATTCACCCCTCCACTTT. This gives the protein CASSLTGTNNSPLHF.

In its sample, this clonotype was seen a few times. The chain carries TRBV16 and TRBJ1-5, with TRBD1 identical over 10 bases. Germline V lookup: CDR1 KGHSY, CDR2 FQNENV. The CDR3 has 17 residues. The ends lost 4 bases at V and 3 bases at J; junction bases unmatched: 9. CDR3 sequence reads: CASSPPLGQGDNQPQHF. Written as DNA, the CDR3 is TGTGCCAGCAGCCCCCCCCTTGGACAGGGGGACAATCAGCCCCAGCATTTT.

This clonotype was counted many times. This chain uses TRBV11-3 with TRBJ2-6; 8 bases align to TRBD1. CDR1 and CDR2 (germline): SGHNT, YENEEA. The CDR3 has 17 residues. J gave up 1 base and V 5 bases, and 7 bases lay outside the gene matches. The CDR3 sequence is CASSTGTGESGANVLTF. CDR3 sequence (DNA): TGTGCCAGCAGCACCGGGACAGGAGAGTCTGGGGCCAACGTCCTGACTTTC.

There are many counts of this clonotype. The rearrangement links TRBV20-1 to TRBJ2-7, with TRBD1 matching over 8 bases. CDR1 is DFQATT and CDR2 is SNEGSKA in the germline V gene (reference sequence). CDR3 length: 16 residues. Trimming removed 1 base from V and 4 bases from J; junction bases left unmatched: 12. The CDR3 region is CSARARGRGSVYEQYF. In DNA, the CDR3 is TGCAGTGCTAGAGCCAGGGGGCGAGGTTCTGTATACGAGCAGTACTTC.

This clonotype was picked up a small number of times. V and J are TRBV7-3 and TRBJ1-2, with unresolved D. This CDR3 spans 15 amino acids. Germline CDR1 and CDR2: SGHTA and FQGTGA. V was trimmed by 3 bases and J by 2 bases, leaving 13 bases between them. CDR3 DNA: TGTGCCAGCAGCTTCGCCGTAGACGTCAACTATGGCTACACCTTC. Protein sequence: CASSFAVDVNYGYTF. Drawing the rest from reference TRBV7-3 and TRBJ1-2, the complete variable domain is GAGVSQTPSNKVTEKGKYVELRCDPISGHTALYWYRQSLGQGPEFLIYFQGTGAADDSGLPNDRFFAVRPEGSVSTLKIQRTERGDSAVYLCASSFAVDVNYGYTFGSGTRLTVV.

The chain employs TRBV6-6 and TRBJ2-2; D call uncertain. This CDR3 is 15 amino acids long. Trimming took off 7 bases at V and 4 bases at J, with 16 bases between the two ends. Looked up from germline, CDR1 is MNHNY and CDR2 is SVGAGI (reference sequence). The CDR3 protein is CASTSLTTSTGELFF. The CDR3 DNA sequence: TGTGCCAGCACCTCTCTCACAACTTCCACCGGGGAGCTGTTTTTT.

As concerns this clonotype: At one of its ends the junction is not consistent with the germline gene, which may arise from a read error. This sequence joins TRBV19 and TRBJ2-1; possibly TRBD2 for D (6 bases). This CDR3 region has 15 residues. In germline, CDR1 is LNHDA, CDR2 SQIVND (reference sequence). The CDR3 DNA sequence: TGTGCCACTAGAATCGGACGGGAGACCTACAATGAGCAGATCTTC. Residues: CATRIGRETYNEQIF. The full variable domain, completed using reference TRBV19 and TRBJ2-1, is DGGITQSPKYLFRKEGQNVTLSCEQNLNHDAMYWYRQDPGQGLRLIYYSQIVNDFQKGDIAEGYSVSREKKESFPLTVTSAQKNPTAFYLCATRIGRETYNEQIFGPGTRLTVL.

The CDR3 DNA reads TGTGCCAGCAGCTTAGGGGGACAGCTAAATGAGCAGTTCTTC. This sequence encodes CASSLGGQLNEQFF. This chain links TRBV11-2 with TRBJ2-1, with 7 nucleotides matching TRBD1. J was trimmed by 7 bases and V by 1 base; bases with no gene match: 4. The CDR3 sequence is 14 residues long. CDR1 and CDR2 from the germline V gene are SGHAT and FQNNGV.

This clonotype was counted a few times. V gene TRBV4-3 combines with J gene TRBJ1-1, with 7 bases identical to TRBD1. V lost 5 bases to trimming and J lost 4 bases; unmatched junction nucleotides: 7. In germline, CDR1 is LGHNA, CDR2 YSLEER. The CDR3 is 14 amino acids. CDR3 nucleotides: TGCGCCAGCAGCATGCAGACAGGGACCACTGAAGCTTTCTTT. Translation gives CASSMQTGTTEAFF.

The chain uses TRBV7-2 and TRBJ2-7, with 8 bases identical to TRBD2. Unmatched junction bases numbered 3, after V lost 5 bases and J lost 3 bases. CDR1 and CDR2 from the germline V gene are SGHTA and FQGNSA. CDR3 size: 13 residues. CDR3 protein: CASSRGTSYEQYF. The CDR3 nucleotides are TGTGCCAGCAGCCGCGGGACTAGCTACGAGCAGTACTTC.

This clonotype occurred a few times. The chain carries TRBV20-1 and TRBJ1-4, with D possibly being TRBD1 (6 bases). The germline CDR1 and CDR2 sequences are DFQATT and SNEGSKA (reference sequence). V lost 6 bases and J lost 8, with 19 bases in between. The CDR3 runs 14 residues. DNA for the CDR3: TGCAGTGCCCCGCGACAGGTCGGAGACGAAAAACTGTTTTTT. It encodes CSAPRQVGDEKLFF.

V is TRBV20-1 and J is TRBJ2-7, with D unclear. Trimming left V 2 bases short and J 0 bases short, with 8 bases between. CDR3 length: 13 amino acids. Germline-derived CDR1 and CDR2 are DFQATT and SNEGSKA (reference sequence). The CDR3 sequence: CSARMIISYEQYF. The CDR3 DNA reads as TGCAGTGCTAGAATGATAATCTCCTACGAGCAGTACTTC.

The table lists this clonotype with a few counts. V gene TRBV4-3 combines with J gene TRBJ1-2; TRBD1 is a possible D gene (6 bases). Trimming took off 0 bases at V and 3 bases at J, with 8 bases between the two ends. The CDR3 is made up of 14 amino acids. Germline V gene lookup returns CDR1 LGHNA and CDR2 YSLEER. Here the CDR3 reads CASSQEWTDYGYTF. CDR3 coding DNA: TGCGCCAGCAGCCAAGAATGGACAGACTATGGCTACACCTTC.

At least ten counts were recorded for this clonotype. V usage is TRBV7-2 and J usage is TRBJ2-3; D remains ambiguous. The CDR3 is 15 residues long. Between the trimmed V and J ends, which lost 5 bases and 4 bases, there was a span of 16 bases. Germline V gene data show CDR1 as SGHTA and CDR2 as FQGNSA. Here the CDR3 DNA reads TGTGCCAGCAGCCAAATAGGGTTTTCCCCAGATACGCAGTATTTT. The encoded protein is CASSQIGFSPDTQYF. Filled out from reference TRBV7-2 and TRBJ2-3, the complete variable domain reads GAGVSQSPSNKVTEKGKDVELRCDPISGHTALYWYRQSLGQGLEFLIYFQGNSAPDKSGLPSDRFSAERTGGSVSTLTIQRTQQEDSAVYLCASSQIGFSPDTQYFGPGTRLTVL.

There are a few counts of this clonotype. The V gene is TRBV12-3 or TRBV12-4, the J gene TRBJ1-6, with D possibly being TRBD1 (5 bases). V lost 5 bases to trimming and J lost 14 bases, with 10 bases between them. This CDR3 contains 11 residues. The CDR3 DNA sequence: TGTGCCAGCAGTGAGGGGTCGGCCCTCCACTTT. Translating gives CASSEGSALHF.

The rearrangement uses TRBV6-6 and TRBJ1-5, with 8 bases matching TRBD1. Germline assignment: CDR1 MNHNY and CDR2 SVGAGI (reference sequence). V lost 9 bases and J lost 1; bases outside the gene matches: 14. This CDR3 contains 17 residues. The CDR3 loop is CARHDIPDRDSNQPQHF. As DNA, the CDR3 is TGTGCCAGGCACGACATACCGGACAGGGACAGCAATCAGCCCCAGCATTTT.

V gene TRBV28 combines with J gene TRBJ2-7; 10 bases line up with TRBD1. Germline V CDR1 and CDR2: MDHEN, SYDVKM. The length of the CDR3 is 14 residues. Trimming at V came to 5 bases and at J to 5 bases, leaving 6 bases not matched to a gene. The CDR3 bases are TGTGCCAGCAGTCGGGACAGGGGATCGGACGAGCAGTACTTC. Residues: CASSRDRGSDEQYF.

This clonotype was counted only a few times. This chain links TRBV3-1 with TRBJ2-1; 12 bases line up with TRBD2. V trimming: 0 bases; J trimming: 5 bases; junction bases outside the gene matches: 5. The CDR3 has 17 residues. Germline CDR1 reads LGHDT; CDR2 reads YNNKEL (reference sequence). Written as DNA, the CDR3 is TGTGCCAGCAGCCAAGATCTGCTAGCGGGGGGGAACAATGAGCAGTTCTTC. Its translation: CASSQDLLAGGNNEQFF.